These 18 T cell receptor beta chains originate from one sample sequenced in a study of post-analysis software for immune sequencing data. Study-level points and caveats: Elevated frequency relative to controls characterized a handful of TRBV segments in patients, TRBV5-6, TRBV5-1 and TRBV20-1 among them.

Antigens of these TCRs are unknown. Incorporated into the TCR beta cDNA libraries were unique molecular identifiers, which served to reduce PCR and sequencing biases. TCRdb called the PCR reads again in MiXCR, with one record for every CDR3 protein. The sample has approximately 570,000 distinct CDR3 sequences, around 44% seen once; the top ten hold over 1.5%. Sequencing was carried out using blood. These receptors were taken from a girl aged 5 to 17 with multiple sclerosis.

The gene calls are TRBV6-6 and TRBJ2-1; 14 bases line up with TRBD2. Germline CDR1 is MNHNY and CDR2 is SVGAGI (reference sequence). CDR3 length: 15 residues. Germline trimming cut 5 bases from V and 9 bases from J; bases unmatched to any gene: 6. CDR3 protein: CASSGGTSGGGEQFF. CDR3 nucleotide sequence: TGTGCCAGCAGTGGCGGGACTAGCGGGGGCGGTGAGCAGTTCTTC.

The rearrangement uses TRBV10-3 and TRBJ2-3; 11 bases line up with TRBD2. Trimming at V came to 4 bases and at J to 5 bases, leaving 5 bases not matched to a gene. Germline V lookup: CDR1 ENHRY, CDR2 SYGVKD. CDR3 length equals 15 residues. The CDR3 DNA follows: TGTGCCATCAGTGGGACCGGGACTAGCGGAGATACGCAGTATTTT. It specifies CAISGTGTSGDTQYF.

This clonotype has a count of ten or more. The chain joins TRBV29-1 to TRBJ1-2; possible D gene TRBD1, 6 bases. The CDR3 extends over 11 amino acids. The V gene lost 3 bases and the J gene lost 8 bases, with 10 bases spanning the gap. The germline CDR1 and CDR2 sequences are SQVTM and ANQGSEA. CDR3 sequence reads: CSVENRVGYTF. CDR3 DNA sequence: TGCAGCGTTGAGAACAGGGTCGGCTACACCTTC.

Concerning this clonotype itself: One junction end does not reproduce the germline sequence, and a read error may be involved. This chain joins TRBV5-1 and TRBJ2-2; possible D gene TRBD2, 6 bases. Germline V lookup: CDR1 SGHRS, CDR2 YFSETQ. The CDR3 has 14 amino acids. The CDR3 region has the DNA TGCGCCAGCAGTGGTCTAGCGAAAACCGGGGAGCTGTTTTTT. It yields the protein CASSGLAKTGELFF.

The CDR3 is CASSVIAGASTDTQYF. The CDR3, as DNA: TGTGCCAGCAGCGTAATAGCGGGCGCTAGCACAGATACGCAGTATTTT. The chain couples TRBV9 to TRBJ2-3; 7 bases fit TRBD2. The CDR3 extends over 16 amino acids. V lost 1 base to trimming and J lost 0 bases; unmatched junction nucleotides: 5. Germline values: CDR1 SGDLS, CDR2 YYNGEE.

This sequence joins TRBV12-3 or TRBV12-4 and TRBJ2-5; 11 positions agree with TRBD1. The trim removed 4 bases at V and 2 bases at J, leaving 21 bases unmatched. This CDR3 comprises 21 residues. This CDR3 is CASSWNTPGQGVDEDQETQYF. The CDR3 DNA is TGTGCCAGCAGTTGGAATACCCCGGGACAGGGGGTCGACGAGGATCAAGAGACCCAGTACTTC.

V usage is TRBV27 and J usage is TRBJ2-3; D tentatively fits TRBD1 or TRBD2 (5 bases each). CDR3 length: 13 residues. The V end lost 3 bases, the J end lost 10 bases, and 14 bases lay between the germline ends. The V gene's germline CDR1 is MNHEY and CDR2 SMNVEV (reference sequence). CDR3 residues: CASSLIWGRAQYF. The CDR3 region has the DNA TGTGCCAGCAGTTTGATTTGGGGGAGAGCGCAGTATTTT.

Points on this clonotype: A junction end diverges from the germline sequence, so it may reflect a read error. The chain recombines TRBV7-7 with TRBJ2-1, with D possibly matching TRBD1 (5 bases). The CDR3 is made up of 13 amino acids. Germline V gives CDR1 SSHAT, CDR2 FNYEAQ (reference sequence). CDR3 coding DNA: TGTGCTAGCAGCTTAGAGAAGGCAGGGGAGCAGTTCTTC. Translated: CASSLEKAGEQFF.

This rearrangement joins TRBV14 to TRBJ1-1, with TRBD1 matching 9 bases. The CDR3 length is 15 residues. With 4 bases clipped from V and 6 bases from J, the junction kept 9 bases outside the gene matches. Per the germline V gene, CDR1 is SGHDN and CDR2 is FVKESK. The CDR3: CASSRPGQGPSEAFF. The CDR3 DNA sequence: TGTGCCAGCAGCCGGCCGGGACAGGGTCCCTCTGAAGCTTTCTTT.

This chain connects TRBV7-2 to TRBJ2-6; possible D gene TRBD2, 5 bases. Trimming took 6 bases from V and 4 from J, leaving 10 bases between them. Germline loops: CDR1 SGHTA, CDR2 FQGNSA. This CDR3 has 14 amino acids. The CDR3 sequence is CASRRPGGANVLTF. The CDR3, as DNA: TGTGCCAGCAGACGACCGGGGGGGGCCAACGTCCTGACTTTC.

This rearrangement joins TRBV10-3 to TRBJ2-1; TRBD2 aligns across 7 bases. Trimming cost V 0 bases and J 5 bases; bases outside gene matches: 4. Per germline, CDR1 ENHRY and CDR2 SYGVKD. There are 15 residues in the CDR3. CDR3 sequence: CAISESRETHNEQFF. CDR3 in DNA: TGTGCCATCAGTGAGTCGCGGGAGACGCACAATGAGCAGTTCTTC.

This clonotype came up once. CDR3 coding DNA: TGTGCCAGTAGTATGATCACAGATACGCAGTATTTT. This gives the protein CASSMITDTQYF. J is TRBJ2-3 and V is TRBV19; D remains ambiguous. The CDR3 contains 12 residues. V was cut by 3 bases and J by 2 bases, with 3 bases left in between. Germline V CDR1 and CDR2: LNHDA, SQIVND (reference sequence).

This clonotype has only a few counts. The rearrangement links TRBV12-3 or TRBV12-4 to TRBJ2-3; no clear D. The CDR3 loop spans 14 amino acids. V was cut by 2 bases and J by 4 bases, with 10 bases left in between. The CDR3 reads CASSLSKLPDTQYF. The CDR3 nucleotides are TGTGCCAGCAGTTTATCTAAGCTTCCAGATACGCAGTATTTT.

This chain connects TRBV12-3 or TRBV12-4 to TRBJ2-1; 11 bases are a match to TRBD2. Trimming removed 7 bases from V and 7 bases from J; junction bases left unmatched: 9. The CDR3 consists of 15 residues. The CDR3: CASTLLAGVVNEQFF. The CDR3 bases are TGTGCCAGCACCCTACTAGCGGGAGTTGTGAATGAGCAGTTCTTC.

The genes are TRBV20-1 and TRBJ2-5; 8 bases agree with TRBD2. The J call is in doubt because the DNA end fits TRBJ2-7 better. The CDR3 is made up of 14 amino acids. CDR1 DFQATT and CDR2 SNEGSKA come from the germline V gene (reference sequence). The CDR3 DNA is TGCAGTGGTGCTAGCGGGTCCGACTCCTACGAGCAGTACTTC. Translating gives CSGASGSDSYEQYF.

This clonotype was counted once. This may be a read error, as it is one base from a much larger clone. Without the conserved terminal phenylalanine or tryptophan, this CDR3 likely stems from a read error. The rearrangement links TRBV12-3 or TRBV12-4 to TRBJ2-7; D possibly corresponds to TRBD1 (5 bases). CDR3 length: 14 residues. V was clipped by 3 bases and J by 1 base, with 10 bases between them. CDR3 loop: CASSFAGKSYEQYC. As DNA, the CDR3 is TGTGCCAGCAGTTTTGCAGGGAAGTCCTACGAGCAGTACTGC.

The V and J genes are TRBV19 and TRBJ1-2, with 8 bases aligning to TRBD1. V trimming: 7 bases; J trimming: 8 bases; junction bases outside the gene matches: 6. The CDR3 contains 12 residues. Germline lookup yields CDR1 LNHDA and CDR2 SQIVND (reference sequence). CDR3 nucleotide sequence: TGTGCCAGTAACCCAGGGGGCTGGGGCTACACCTTC. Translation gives CASNPGGWGYTF.

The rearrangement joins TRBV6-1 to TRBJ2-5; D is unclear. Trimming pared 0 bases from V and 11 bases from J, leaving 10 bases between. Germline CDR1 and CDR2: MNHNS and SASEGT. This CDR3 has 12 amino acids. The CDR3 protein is CASSEAFNEQYF. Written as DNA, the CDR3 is TGTGCCAGCAGTGAAGCATTTAATGAGCAGTACTTC.